The T cell receptor beta chain described here comes from a study of blood T cells in healthy people across ages. Next came a second PCR, run for roughly 6 to 11 cycles, which used a sample-barcoded 5' primer along with a J-beta primer mix. Using its own MiXCR run on the 5' RACE reads, TCRdb lists one record per CDR3 protein. The sample shows over 500,000 distinct CDR3 sequences, over 25% of them seen only once. V was pared by 8 bases and J by 4 bases, with 35 bases between. This CDR3 spans 20 amino acids. Germline V lookup: CDR1 SNHLY, CDR2 FYNNEI. These data were also reused for a study on T cells of mothers and their children.

The origin of this receptor is a boy aged 2-9 years in good health. The V call is TRBV2, the J call TRBJ2-5; weak D call: TRBD1 (8 bases). The sample was blood. In DNA, the CDR3 is TGTGCCAGCTTTTTCTCTCCCAGGACAGGGATTTCGCGGGGGTCAGAGACCCAGTACTTC. It codes for CASFFSPRTGISRGSETQYF.